This is a list of T cell receptor beta chains from one sample in a study of cytomegalovirus exposure and HLA in healthy donors. Libraries were prepared by immunoSEQ multiplex PCR; TCRdb keeps only in-frame clonotypes and omits some of them. This table holds roughly 120,000 clones, about four fifths found once. The material sequenced was PBMCs. The receptors derive from a middle-aged man in good health and CMV-seronegative. Both conserved end residues are part of each CDR3. Not every row has a clone size; where given, it reads once, few, many or a size class.

v_gene,abundance,j_gene,CDR3aa
TRBV7-2,-,TRBJ1-6,CASSYRDRVSPLHF
TRBV19,-,TRBJ1-3,CASSFTGVSGNTIYF
TRBV6-5,-,TRBJ2-4,CASQSGQGAIIQYF
TRBV2,few,TRBJ2-3,CASTMDTTDTQYF
TRBV6-4,once,TRBJ2-7,CASRDIAGTGEQYF
TRBV13,-,TRBJ1-1,CASSLAGDAQGAEAFF
TRBV7-9,few,TRBJ2-5,CASSTTSGETQYF
TRBV9,once,TRBJ2-5,CASSVGSGEETQYF
TRBV5-1,-,TRBJ1-1,CASSFGGTEAFF
TRBV20-1,-,TRBJ2-7,CSARDIDEQYF
TRBV10-3,-,TRBJ1-3,CAIRRIPSSGNTIYF
TRBV4-1,few,TRBJ1-1,CASRATGSTEAFF
TRBV30,-,TRBJ1-1,CALRGSMNTEAFF
TRBV7-2,-,TRBJ1-2,CASSPADKPAGQDGYTF
TRBV28,-,TRBJ1-2,CASREGTGEGYGYTF
TRBV7-2,-,TRBJ1-5,CASSFRQGWNQPQHF
TRBV19,-,TRBJ2-2,CASRTGQGYTGELFF
TRBV5-4,-,TRBJ2-4,CASSHARGQGVGAKNIQYF
TRBV2,-,TRBJ2-3,CASSDYNTQYF
TRBV6-1,-,TRBJ2-3,CASSATGGVSDTQYF
TRBV6-5,-,TRBJ2-2,CASSYRGTGNTGELFF
TRBV29-1,once,TRBJ1-1,CSVGYRGTEAFF
TRBV5-6,-,TRBJ2-4,CASSSWRGADKNIQYF
TRBV21-1,-,TRBJ1-6,CASSRAGYDSPLHF
TRBV6-1,few,TRBJ1-1,CASRTPQLNTEAFF
TRBV27,-,TRBJ1-2,CASSSSRLGYTF
TRBV5-1,-,TRBJ1-2,CASSFDSDYGYTF
TRBV19,-,TRBJ1-5,CASSTLGEEPQHF
TRBV7-8,few,TRBJ2-1,CASSLDWGLADNEQFF
TRBV19,-,TRBJ1-1,CATYTGFSTEAFF
TRBV7-2,-,TRBJ1-2,CASSSDRVYGYTF
TRBV4-3,few,TRBJ1-1,CASSSSWTGDTEAFF
TRBV2,once,TRBJ2-5,CASSLLAGGRETQYF
TRBV6-6,-,TRBJ1-4,CASRGGNEKLFF
TRBV9,-,TRBJ2-3,CASSALMTSGGGDTQYF
TRBV19,-,TRBJ1-6,CASSKIERDSPLHF
TRBV27,-,TRBJ1-1,CASSPKHMNTEAFF
TRBV4-1,-,TRBJ2-3,CASSQAGTSGGGTRDTQYF
TRBV27,-,TRBJ2-7,CASSSQGHEQYF
TRBV5-1,-,TRBJ2-1,CASSPTGGRDNEQFF
TRBV27,-,TRBJ2-3,CASATSYWGTGTDTQYF
TRBV29-1,-,TRBJ1-2,CSVGGWGQPDGYTF
TRBV7-8,-,TRBJ2-2,CASSLDGETGELFF